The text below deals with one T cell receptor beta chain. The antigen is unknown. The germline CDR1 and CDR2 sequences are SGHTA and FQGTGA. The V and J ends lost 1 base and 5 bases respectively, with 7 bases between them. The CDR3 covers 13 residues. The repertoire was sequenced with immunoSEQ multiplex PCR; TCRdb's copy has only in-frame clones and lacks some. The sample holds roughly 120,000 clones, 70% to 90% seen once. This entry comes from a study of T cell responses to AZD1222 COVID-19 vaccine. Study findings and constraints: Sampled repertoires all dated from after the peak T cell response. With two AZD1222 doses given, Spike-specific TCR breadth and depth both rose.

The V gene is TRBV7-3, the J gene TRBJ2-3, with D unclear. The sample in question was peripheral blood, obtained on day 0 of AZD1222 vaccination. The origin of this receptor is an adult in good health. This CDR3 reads CASSLSWLDTQYF. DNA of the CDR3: TGTGCCAGCAGCTTAAGCTGGCTAGATACGCAGTATTTT. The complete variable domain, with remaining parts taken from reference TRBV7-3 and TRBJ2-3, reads GAGVSQTPSNKVTEKGKYVELRCDPISGHTALYWYRQSLGQGPEFLIYFQGTGAADDSGLPNDRFFAVRPEGSVSTLKIQRTERGDSAVYLCASSLSWLDTQYFGPGTRLTVL.